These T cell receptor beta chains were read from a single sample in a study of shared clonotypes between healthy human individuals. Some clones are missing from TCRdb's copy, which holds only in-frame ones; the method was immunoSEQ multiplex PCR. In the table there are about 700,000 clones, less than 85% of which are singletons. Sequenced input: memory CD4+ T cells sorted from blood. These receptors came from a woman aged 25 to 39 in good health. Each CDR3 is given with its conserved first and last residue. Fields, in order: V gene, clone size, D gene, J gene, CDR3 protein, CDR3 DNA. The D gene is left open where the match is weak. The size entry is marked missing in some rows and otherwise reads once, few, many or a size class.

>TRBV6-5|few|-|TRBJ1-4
CASGGGGRGEKLFF
TGTGCCAGCGGTGGGGGGGGCCGAGGTGAAAAACTGTTTTTT
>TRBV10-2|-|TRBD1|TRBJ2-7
CASRTGTRGNEQYF
TGCGCCAGCAGAACCGGGACCAGGGGGAACGAGCAGTACTTC
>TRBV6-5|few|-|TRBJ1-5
CASSYGWGQPQHF
TGTGCCAGCAGTTACGGATGGGGTCAGCCCCAGCATTTT
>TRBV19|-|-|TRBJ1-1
CASSMGGNTEAFF
TGTGCCAGTAGTATGGGAGGGAACACTGAAGCTTTCTTT
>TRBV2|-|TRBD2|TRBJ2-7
CASTPSSSGRNEQYF
TGTGCCAGCACGCCATCATCTAGCGGTAGGAACGAGCAGTACTTC
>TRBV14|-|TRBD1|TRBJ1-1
CASSQLQGAKVNTEAFF
TGTGCCAGCAGCCAGCTACAGGGGGCGAAGGTGAACACTGAAGCTTTCTTT
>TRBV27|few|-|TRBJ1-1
CASKGRGAFAFF
TGTGCCAGCAAGGGCAGGGGCGCGTTCGCTTTCTTT
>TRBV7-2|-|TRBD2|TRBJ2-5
CASKIAGGPETQYF
TGTGCCAGCAAAATAGCGGGAGGTCCAGAGACCCAGTACTTC
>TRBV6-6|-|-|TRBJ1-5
CASSLSQTGTQHF
TGTGCCAGCTCCTTATCCCAGACGGGGACCCAGCATTTT
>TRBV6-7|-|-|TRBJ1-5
CASSYSVPGGDQPQHF
TGTGCCAGCAGTTACTCGGTGCCAGGAGGCGATCAGCCCCAGCATTTT
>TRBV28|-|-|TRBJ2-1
CASSLTSLGEQFF
TGTGCCAGCAGTCTAACTAGCTTGGGTGAGCAGTTCTTC
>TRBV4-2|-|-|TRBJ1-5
CASSQEILTGISNQPQHF
TGTGCCAGCAGCCAAGAAATTCTGACAGGTATCAGCAATCAGCCCCAGCATTTT
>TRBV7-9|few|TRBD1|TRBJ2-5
CASSLAPGQGLETQYF
TGTGCCAGCAGCTTAGCTCCGGGACAGGGGTTAGAGACCCAGTACTTC
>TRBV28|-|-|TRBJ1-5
CASSVTGRMGSSNQPQHF
TGTGCCAGCAGTGTCACAGGGAGGATGGGTAGTAGCAATCAGCCCCAGCATTTT
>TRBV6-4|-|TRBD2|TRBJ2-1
CASSEGSTSVDEQFF
TGTGCCAGCAGTGAGGGATCGACTAGCGTGGATGAGCAGTTCTTC
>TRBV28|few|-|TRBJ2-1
CASTNGGFNNEQFF
TGTGCCAGCACTAACGGCGGGTTCAACAATGAGCAGTTCTTC
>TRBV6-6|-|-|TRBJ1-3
CASSPSVENTIYF
TGTGCCAGCAGCCCATCCGTAGAAAACACCATATATTTT
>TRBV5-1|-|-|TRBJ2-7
CASSFTISSYEQYF
TGCGCCAGCAGCTTTACGATTAGCTCCTACGAGCAGTACTTC
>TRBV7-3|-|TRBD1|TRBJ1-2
CASSSTGVDGYTF
TGTGCCAGCAGCTCCACAGGGGTGGATGGCTACACCTTC
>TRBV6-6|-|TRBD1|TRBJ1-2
CASRDRGRANYGYTF
TGTGCCAGCAGGGACAGGGGGCGGGCGAACTATGGCTACACCTTC
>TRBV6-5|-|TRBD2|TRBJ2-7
CASSYDPAGRDEQYF
TGTGCCAGCAGTTACGATCCAGCGGGGCGGGACGAGCAGTACTTC
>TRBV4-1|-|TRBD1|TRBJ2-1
CASSQMRGTGYNEQFF
TGCGCCAGCAGCCAAATGCGGGGGACAGGGTACAATGAGCAGTTCTTC
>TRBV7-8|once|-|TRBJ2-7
CASSFDPGPISYEQYF
TGTGCCAGCAGCTTCGATCCGGGGCCAATCTCCTACGAGCAGTACTTC
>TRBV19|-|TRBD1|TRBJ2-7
CASSRGQGIYEQYF
TGTGCCAGTAGTAGGGGACAGGGGATTTACGAGCAGTACTTC
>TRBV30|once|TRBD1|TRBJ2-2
CAWRYTGGTGELFF
TGTGCCTGGAGATATACAGGGGGCACCGGGGAGCTGTTTTTT
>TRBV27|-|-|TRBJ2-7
CASSGGAASSSYEQYF
TGTGCCAGCAGTGGGGGAGCGGCGTCGAGCTCCTACGAGCAGTACTTC
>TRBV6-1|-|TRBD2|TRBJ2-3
CASGQPGGGTDTQYF
TGTGCCAGCGGACAACCGGGAGGGGGCACAGATACGCAGTATTTT
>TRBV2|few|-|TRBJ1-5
CASSEMGLQPQHF
TGTGCCAGCAGTGAAATGGGTCTTCAGCCCCAGCATTTT
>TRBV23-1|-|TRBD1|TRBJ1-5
CASSPRDRGGQPQHF
TGCGCCAGCAGTCCCCGGGACAGGGGAGGGCAGCCCCAGCATTTT
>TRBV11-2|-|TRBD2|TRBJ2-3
CASSPGTKDTQYF
TGTGCCAGCAGCCCCGGGACTAAAGACACGCAGTATTTT
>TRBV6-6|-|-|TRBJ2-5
CASSTGSRETQYF
TGTGCCAGCAGTACAGGCTCCCGGGAGACCCAGTACTTC
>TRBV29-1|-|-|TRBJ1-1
CSVEVQGSTEAFF
TGCAGCGTTGAAGTCCAGGGGAGCACTGAAGCTTTCTTT
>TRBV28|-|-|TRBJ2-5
CASSLARGGRYQETQYF
TGTGCCAGCAGTTTAGCCAGGGGCGGCCGGTACCAAGAGACCCAGTACTTC
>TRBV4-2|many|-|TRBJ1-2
CASSQDLSTGWGSAYGYTF
TGTGCCAGCAGCCAAGATCTGTCGACAGGTTGGGGATCGGCCTATGGCTACACCTTC
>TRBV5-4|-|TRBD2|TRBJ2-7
CASSPGLSGTSSYEQYF
TGTGCCAGCAGCCCCGGACTAAGCGGGACGAGCTCCTACGAGCAGTACTTC
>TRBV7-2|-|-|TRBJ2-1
CASSQLALTYNEQFF
TGTGCCAGCAGCCAGCTAGCGCTCACCTACAATGAGCAGTTCTTC
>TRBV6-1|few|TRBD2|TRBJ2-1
CASSERIGTSGFNEQFF
TGTGCCAGCAGTGAACGGATCGGGACTAGCGGCTTCAATGAGCAGTTCTTC
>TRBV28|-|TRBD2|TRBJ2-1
CASRTWTSGYNEQFF
TGTGCCAGCAGAACTTGGACTAGCGGTTACAATGAGCAGTTCTTC
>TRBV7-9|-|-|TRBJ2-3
CASRYDRDSVTDTQYF
TGTGCCAGCAGGTACGATCGGGACTCCGTCACAGATACGCAGTATTTT
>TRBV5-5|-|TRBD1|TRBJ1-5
CASSRDREEQPQHF
TGTGCCAGCAGCCGGGACAGGGAAGAGCAGCCCCAGCATTTT
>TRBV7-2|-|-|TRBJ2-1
CASSLVFGVGGNEQFF
TGTGCCAGCAGCTTAGTTTTCGGCGTAGGGGGCAATGAGCAGTTCTTC
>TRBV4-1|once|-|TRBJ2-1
CASSPGGLRPSYNEQFF
TGCGCCAGCAGCCCCGGAGGATTGCGGCCATCCTACAATGAGCAGTTCTTC
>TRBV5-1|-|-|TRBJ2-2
CASSFGDTGIGDTGELFF
TGCGCCAGCAGCTTCGGCGACACGGGGATTGGGGACACCGGGGAGCTGTTTTTT
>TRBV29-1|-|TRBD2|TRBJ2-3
CSVAKAGGTDTQYF
TGCAGCGTTGCAAAAGCGGGAGGGACCGATACGCAGTATTTT
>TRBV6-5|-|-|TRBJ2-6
CASSYSISPGANVLTF
TGTGCCAGCAGTTACTCGATCTCCCCTGGGGCCAACGTCCTGACTTTC
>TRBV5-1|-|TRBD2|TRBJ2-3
CASSLVPSGMETTDTQYF
TGCGCCAGCAGCTTGGTCCCTAGCGGGATGGAAACCACAGATACGCAGTATTTT
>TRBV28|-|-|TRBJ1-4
CASSSNSLNEKLFF
TGTGCCAGCAGTTCGAACAGCTTAAATGAAAAACTGTTTTTT